Listed below are T cell receptor beta chains from one sample, sequenced in a study of blood T cell repertoires in COVID-19. This table comes from immunoSEQ multiplex PCR, and its TCRdb copy is limited to in-frame clones, with some not included. Of about 140,000 clones listed, about nine tenths are singletons. The material sequenced was peripheral blood. Source of these receptors: an elderly woman with acute or convalescent COVID-19. CDR3s include the opening cysteine and the closing phenylalanine or tryptophan. Each record gives: D gene, clone size, J gene, V gene, CDR3 DNA, CDR3 protein. A D gene is named only where the DNA matches it firmly. Some rows have no size entry. The others give once, few or many, or a class for an expanded clone.

d_call: TRBD1
clone_size: -
j_call: TRBJ1-2
v_call: TRBV18
cdr3_nt: TGTGCCAGCTCACTGGGACAGGTCTATGGCTACACCTTC
cdr3_aa: CASSLGQVYGYTF

d_call: -
clone_size: -
j_call: TRBJ1-1
v_call: TRBV3-1/TRBV3-2
cdr3_nt: TGTGCCAGCAGCCAAGAGGGGGGGTACACTGAAGCTTTCTTT
cdr3_aa: CASSQEGGYTEAFF

d_call: -
clone_size: -
j_call: TRBJ1-2
v_call: TRBV18
cdr3_nt: TGTGCCAGCTCACCTCGGATCGGGGGCTACACCTTC
cdr3_aa: CASSPRIGGYTF

d_call: TRBD2
clone_size: -
j_call: TRBJ2-5
v_call: TRBV5-4
cdr3_nt: TGTGCCAGCAGCTTGCCCGGCGGGGGGGCGGAGACCCAGTACTTC
cdr3_aa: CASSLPGGGAETQYF

d_call: -
clone_size: -
j_call: TRBJ2-3
v_call: TRBV19
cdr3_nt: TGTGCCAGTAGGGCAGGGTATACGCAGTATTTT
cdr3_aa: CASRAGYTQYF

d_call: -
clone_size: -
j_call: TRBJ2-1
v_call: TRBV21-1
cdr3_nt: TGTGCCAGCAGCAAAGAGGATAGCGGGAGGTACAATGAGCAGTTCTTC
cdr3_aa: CASSKEDSGRYNEQFF

d_call: -
clone_size: -
j_call: TRBJ1-1
v_call: TRBV5-1
cdr3_nt: TGCGCCAGCAGCGCCCAGGGCGGGAACACTGAAGCTTTCTTT
cdr3_aa: CASSAQGGNTEAFF

d_call: -
clone_size: -
j_call: TRBJ1-1
v_call: TRBV6-2/TRBV6-3
cdr3_nt: TGTGCCAGCAGTTACTCGAATGGGAGAGGCGACACTGAAGCTTTCTTT
cdr3_aa: CASSYSNGRGDTEAFF

d_call: -
clone_size: -
j_call: TRBJ1-5
v_call: TRBV10-3
cdr3_nt: TGTGCCATCAGTGAGACGTTTGAGACAGCTACCTATCAGCCCCAGCATTTT
cdr3_aa: CAISETFETATYQPQHF

d_call: -
clone_size: -
j_call: TRBJ1-1
v_call: TRBV27
cdr3_nt: TGTGCCACCCGGAACCGGGTGAACACTGAAGCTTTCTTT
cdr3_aa: CATRNRVNTEAFF

d_call: TRBD1
clone_size: -
j_call: TRBJ1-2
v_call: TRBV19
cdr3_nt: TGTGCCAGTAGTAGTCCCGGGACAGGGTCCTATGGCTACACCTTC
cdr3_aa: CASSSPGTGSYGYTF

d_call: TRBD1
clone_size: -
j_call: TRBJ2-5
v_call: TRBV2
cdr3_nt: TGTGCCAGCAGTGGGGGGACAGGGGAGGGTCTGGAGACCCAGTACTTC
cdr3_aa: CASSGGTGEGLETQYF

d_call: -
clone_size: -
j_call: TRBJ1-1
v_call: TRBV5-1
cdr3_nt: TGCGCCAGCAGAGCAGGGGACAAAAACACTGAAGCTTTCTTT
cdr3_aa: CASRAGDKNTEAFF

d_call: TRBD1
clone_size: -
j_call: TRBJ1-2
v_call: TRBV19
cdr3_nt: TGTGCCAGTAGTGGACAAGGACAGGGCCATTCTGGCTACACCTTC
cdr3_aa: CASSGQGQGHSGYTF

d_call: -
clone_size: -
j_call: TRBJ2-7
v_call: TRBV30
cdr3_nt: TGTGCCTGGAGTGTATTGGTTAGATCGGGGCAGTACTTC
cdr3_aa: CAWSVLVRSGQYF

d_call: -
clone_size: -
j_call: TRBJ1-3
v_call: TRBV7-8
cdr3_nt: TGTGCCAGCAGCCCCAAGACAGGACGGCCTGGAAACACCATATATTTT
cdr3_aa: CASSPKTGRPGNTIYF

d_call: TRBD1
clone_size: -
j_call: TRBJ1-1
v_call: TRBV5-1
cdr3_nt: TGCGCCAGCAGCTTAGCCTCGACAGGGTACACTGAAGCTTTCTTT
cdr3_aa: CASSLASTGYTEAFF

d_call: -
clone_size: -
j_call: TRBJ2-5
v_call: TRBV18
cdr3_nt: TGTGCCAGCTCACCAAGCCCGACACAAGAGACCCAGTACTTC
cdr3_aa: CASSPSPTQETQYF

d_call: -
clone_size: -
j_call: TRBJ2-7
v_call: TRBV9
cdr3_nt: TGTGCCAGCAGCGTAAGCGGGGCAGGGGAGGAGCAGTACTTC
cdr3_aa: CASSVSGAGEEQYF

d_call: -
clone_size: once
j_call: TRBJ1-6
v_call: TRBV6-6
cdr3_nt: TGTGCCAGTCGCGGAGACAGCGGGTCCTATAATTCACCCCTCCACTTT
cdr3_aa: CASRGDSGSYNSPLHF

d_call: TRBD1
clone_size: -
j_call: TRBJ1-2
v_call: TRBV29-1
cdr3_nt: TGCAGCGTTACAGGGGAATATGGCTACACCTTC
cdr3_aa: CSVTGEYGYTF

d_call: TRBD1
clone_size: -
j_call: TRBJ1-1
v_call: TRBV6-4
cdr3_nt: TGTGCCAGCAGTGAGTGGGCAGGGGGAACTGAAGCTTTCTTT
cdr3_aa: CASSEWAGGTEAFF